Sequencing of this TCR beta chain was carried out in a study of blood T cells in healthy people across ages. A second PCR of 7 to 11 cycles used a sample-barcoded 5' primer and a J-beta primer mix. Each CDR3 protein gets one entry after TCRdb re-called the 5' RACE reads with MiXCR. The profile shows 1,500,000 or so distinct CDR3 sequences, approximately 43% of them singletons. After removal of 7 bases from V and 3 bases from J, the junction contained 2 bases not matched to a gene. This CDR3 spans 12 amino acids. CDR1 MDHEN and CDR2 SYDVKM come from the germline V gene. With each sample, at least 5.5 micrograms of total RNA were extracted.

The chain employs TRBV28 and TRBJ2-7; 8 positions match TRBD2. This sequence was found in a young woman in good health. Sequencing used blood. CDR3 DNA sequence: TGTGCCAGCACCGGGGGGGACTACGAGCAGTACTTC. Translating gives CASTGGDYEQYF.